The sequence of this T cell receptor beta chain was determined in a study of shared clonotypes between healthy human individuals (dated by TCRdb to 2020 to 2022). For the wider study: A couple of women and a few men aged 18 to 49 years were included in the cohort. Per donor, three plates each were used for CD4 naive and CD4 memory, two for CD8 naive, and one for CD8 memory. Leukapheresis yielded between about 0.94 and 8.9 billion PBMCs per donor. Different laboratories and diverse techniques were used to prepare libraries and sequence TCR repertoires, to increase sequencing depth and limit assay-specific biases. To estimate repertoire size and how much clonotype sharing occurs between individuals, the study deeply sequenced the blood TCR repertoires of about five healthy adults.

The CDR3, cysteine through phenylalanine, is 17 amino acids long. Only CDR3 DNA is held: 51 bases, read in frame from base 1. Sequences MNHEY (CDR1) and SMNVEV (CDR2) are obtained from the germline V gene (reference sequence). Trimming costs V 5 bases and J 3 bases, and their ends lie 22 bases apart. Using the deep immunoSEQ assay, multiplex PCR amplified TCR CDR3 regions from genomic DNA. Genomic DNA extracted from each cell subset was distributed evenly over all wells of several immunoSEQ 96-well plates, and each plate served as one replicate. For sorted subsets, approximately 200 ng of genomic DNA, equivalent to around 31,000 T cell genomes, went into each replicate PCR. The purified libraries were quantified using a Qubit 3.0 fluorometer, sized with a Bioanalyzer 2100, and then quantified again using the KAPA Library Quantification kit. Every immunoSEQ 96-well plate was sequenced on a dedicated single-read 150-cycle Illumina NextSeq 550 flow cell. In the source study's methods: The immunoSEQ output contained only junctional sequences without quality scores, so filtering could not match that applied to full-length reads. Sequences were annotated with PyIR, a Python wrapper for IgBLAST v1.9, using IMGT germline references to assign V/J genes and CDR3. Reads with weak V/J assignments (E-value above 1e-6), missing CDR3, stop codons, out-of-frame junctions, or ambiguous translated residues were removed. V3J clonotypes were defined as sequences sharing the same inferred V gene, J gene, and CDR3 amino acid sequence. Percentage overlap between repertoires was calculated by dividing the number of shared unique clonotypes by the size of the smaller repertoire. Richness of each repertoire was evaluated using RTK rarefaction, the Chao1 estimator, and Recon v2.1 estimates of unobserved clonotypes. Generation probabilities for all TCRbeta clonotypes obtained by the gDNA method from a handful of donors were computed using OLGA. TCRdb took over this immuneACCESS table, retaining in-frame rearrangements with V and J assigned. Such tables are incomplete; in checked studies, under half of the missing clones stem from an unresolved V gene, and the remainder is unexplained. That table supplies the V and J calls and clone size; D and trimming were determined from the DNA. A total of about 2 million clones appear in this sample, about 94% of them only once. The top ten clones comprise more than 0.9% of the sample.

CD8 naive samples consisted of CD45RO-negative cells that were positively selected for CCR7, yielding a CD45RA+CCR7+ population without TemRA cells. Donors were healthy HIV-negative adults with no recently reported acute infections or vaccinations. Only Caucasian adults living in Nashville, Tennessee, USA were represented among the donors. Blood was obtained by leukapheresis, after which PBMCs were separated by Ficoll-Histopaque density gradient centrifugation and cryopreserved in liquid nitrogen vapor phase. Analytical flow cytometry was used to check the purity and quantity of each magnetically sorted T cell population. From each sorted fraction, genomic DNA was isolated and quantified by UV absorbance on a Nanodrop 2000c. Turning to this clone: Its antigen remains undetermined. No base quality values were provided; no much bigger clone lies one nucleotide off.

The full study reports these points: Compared with non-shared clonotypes, clonotypes shared by all four sorted-subset donors had higher generation probabilities. Naive subsets generally had larger estimated clonotype richness than memory subsets. Incomplete sequencing was indicated by rarefaction of sorted-subset datasets, despite the large sequencing depth. When four donors were compared, the shared fraction of clonotypes was 5% to 6.5% for naive CD4, 3.5% for naive CD8, 2.3% for memory CD4, and approximately 0.4% for memory CD8. Pairwise subsampling led to the expectation that sequencing depth would affect the degree of clonotype sharing among donors. Sampling was limited to blood, and TCR repertoires in tissue likely differ from TCR repertoires in blood. The small number of donors limited the genetic and exposure-history diversity represented.

The sequence was obtained from a man between 18 and 35 years old in good health. This chain joins TRBV27 to TRBJ1-2; no D segment can be confidently identified. Material: naive CD8+ T cells sorted from blood. The cell subset or site tag for this specimen amounts to: CD45RA+CCR7+. Here is the DNA: TGTGCCAGCAGTGCTATAGCCCCATCCGGGGTGGACTATGGCTACACCTTC. Its translation is CASSAIAPSGVDYGYTF.